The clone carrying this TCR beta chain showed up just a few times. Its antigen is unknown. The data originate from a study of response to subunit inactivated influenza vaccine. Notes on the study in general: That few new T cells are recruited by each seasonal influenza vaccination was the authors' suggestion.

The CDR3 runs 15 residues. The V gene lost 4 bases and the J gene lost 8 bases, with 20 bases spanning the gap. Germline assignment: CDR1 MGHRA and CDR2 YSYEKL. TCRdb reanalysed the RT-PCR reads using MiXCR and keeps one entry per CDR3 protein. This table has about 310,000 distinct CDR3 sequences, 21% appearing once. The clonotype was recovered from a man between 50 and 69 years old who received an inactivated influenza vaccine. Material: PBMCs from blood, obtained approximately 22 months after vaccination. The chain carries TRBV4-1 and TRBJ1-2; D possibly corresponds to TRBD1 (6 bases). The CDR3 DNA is TGCGCCAGCAGCCCCCAAACCAATGGGGGGCGCGGCTACACCTTC. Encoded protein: CASSPQTNGGRGYTF.